Below are 15 T cell receptor beta chains sequenced from a single sample in a study of blood T cell repertoires in COVID-19. Clones were read by immunoSEQ multiplex PCR, and TCRdb kept only the in-frame ones, dropping some. Here the sample spans around 64,000 clones, under 90% being singletons. Material: peripheral blood. The receptor set was obtained from a man in his fifties with active COVID-19.

V and J are TRBV11-3 and TRBJ2-2; possibly TRBD2 for D (6 bases). The CDR3 covers 15 residues. Trimming took 5 bases from V and 0 from J, leaving 10 bases between them. Looked up from germline, CDR1 is SGHNT and CDR2 is YENEEA. The CDR3 sequence: CASSRGLANTGELFF. CDR3 DNA: TGTGCCAGCAGCCGGGGACTGGCGAACACCGGGGAGCTGTTTTTT.

This rearrangement joins TRBV10-3 to TRBJ2-1; D perhaps matches TRBD1 (6 bases). Germline CDR1 is ENHRY and CDR2 is SYGVKD. This CDR3 has 15 amino acids. Between the trimmed V and J ends, which lost 0 bases and 9 bases, there was a span of 15 bases. The CDR3 region is CAISESTGQNGEQFF. CDR3 coding DNA: TGTGCCATCAGTGAGTCTACAGGGCAAAATGGTGAGCAGTTCTTC.

This chain connects TRBV2 to TRBJ2-1; D may be TRBD2 (5 bases). CDR3 length: 15 amino acids. V lost 6 bases and J lost 10, with 22 bases in between. CDR1 SNHLY and CDR2 FYNNEI come from the germline V gene. Here the CDR3 DNA reads TGTGCCAGCAGCCACACTAGATCGGGCTTAGGCGAGCAGTTCTTC. This gives the protein CASSHTRSGLGEQFF.

The V gene is TRBV3-1 (or the pseudogene TRBV3-2), the J gene TRBJ2-3; tentatively, D is TRBD2 (6 bases). Trimming took off 2 bases at V and 5 bases at J, with 17 bases between the two ends. The CDR3 loop spans 16 amino acids. The germline V gene encodes CDR1 LGHDT and CDR2 YNNKEL (reference sequence). The DNA of the CDR3 is TGTGCCAGCAGCCAAACCCGGGACTGGCTTGGAGATACGCAGTATTTT. Its translation: CASSQTRDWLGDTQYF.

Only one count was recorded for this clone. The chain carries TRBV10-3 and TRBJ2-7; D is unresolved. V lost 6 bases and J 3 bases, leaving 9 bases between the germline ends. The germline V gene encodes CDR1 ENHRY and CDR2 SYGVKD. The CDR3 loop spans 12 amino acids. The CDR3 loop is CAIRTEDYEQYF. The CDR3 nucleotides are TGTGCCATCAGGACTGAAGACTACGAGCAGTACTTC.

V and J are TRBV5-1 and TRBJ2-2; tentative D call: TRBD2 (5 bases). The CDR3 runs 15 residues. The ends were cut back, 1 base at V and 1 base at J, with 8 bases in the middle. Per the germline V gene, CDR1 is SGHRS and CDR2 is YFSETQ. The CDR3 loop reads CASSLWGENTGELFF. The CDR3 nucleotides read TGCGCCAGCAGCTTGTGGGGAGAGAACACCGGGGAGCTGTTTTTT. The full variable domain, rest sourced from reference TRBV5-1 and TRBJ2-2, is KAGVTQTPRYLIKTRGQQVTLSCSPISGHRSVSWYQQTPGQGLQFLFEYFSETQRNKGNFPGRFSGRQFSNSRSEMNVSTLELGDSALYLCASSLWGENTGELFFGEGSRLTVL.

CDR3 loop: CASSGTGLYEQYF. In nucleotides, the CDR3 is TGTGCCAGCAGTGGGACAGGGTTGTACGAGCAGTACTTC. This sequence joins TRBV2 and TRBJ2-7; 8 bases are shared with TRBD1. This CDR3 is built from 13 residues. CDR1 is SNHLY, CDR2 FYNNEI, per germline. V dropped 4 bases and J dropped 4; count of bases not matched to a gene: 3. Variable domain in full (rest from reference TRBV2 and TRBJ2-7): EPEVTQTPSHQVTQMGQEVILRCVPISNHLYFYWYRQILGQKVEFLVSFYNNEISEKSEIFDDQFSVERPDGSNFTLKIRSTKLEDSAMYFCASSGTGLYEQYFGPGTRLTVT.

The chain links TRBV7-3 to TRBJ2-5; 9 nucleotides agree with TRBD2. Trimming took 0 bases from V and 5 from J; bases not matched to a gene: 10. Germline-derived CDR1 and CDR2 are SGHTA and FQGTGA. The CDR3 is made up of 17 amino acids. DNA for the CDR3: TGTGCCAGCAGCTTAACAGGACGGCTAGCGGGGCGGGAGACCCAGTACTTC. Amino acid sequence: CASSLTGRLAGRETQYF.

The chain joins TRBV12-5 to TRBJ2-2, with a possible D match to TRBD2 (6 bases). The germline V and J ends were trimmed by 1 base and 5 bases, with 17 bases remaining between them. The CDR3 extends over 17 amino acids. Germline assignment: CDR1 LGHNT and CDR2 FRNRAP. The DNA for the CDR3 is TGTGCTAGTGGTTTGGCCCGTCACGGAGGGAGGACCGGGGAGCTGTTTTTT. It is translated as CASGLARHGGRTGELFF. Supplemented by reference TRBV12-5 and TRBJ2-2, the full variable domain reads DARVTQTPRHKVTEMGQEVTMRCQPILGHNTVFWYRQTMMQGLELLAYFRNRAPLDDSGMPKDRFSAEMPDATLATLKIQPSEPRDSAVYFCASGLARHGGRTGELFFGEGSRLTVL.

This chain links TRBV5-4 with TRBJ2-1, with D perhaps TRBD2 (6 bases). Germline CDR1 SGHNT, CDR2 YYREEE (reference sequence). CDR3 length equals 12 residues. Trimming stripped 0 bases from V and 10 bases from J, with 8 bases between. CDR3 in DNA: TGTGCCAGCAGCTTGGGAGGGAGGGAGCAGTTCTTC. Translating gives CASSLGGREQFF.

J is TRBJ2-1 and V is TRBV9; the match to TRBD2 covers 10 bases. Germline V gives CDR1 SGDLS, CDR2 YYNGEE. This CDR3 comprises 17 residues. Losses at the gene ends were 3 bases for V and 9 bases for J; bases not matched to a gene: 15. The CDR3 sequence is CASSETRSSGRGGEQFF. CDR3 DNA: TGTGCCAGCAGCGAGACCCGCTCTAGCGGGAGAGGAGGTGAGCAGTTCTTC. Looking up the rest from reference TRBV9 and TRBJ2-1 gives the full variable domain: DSGVTQTPKHLITATGQRVTLRCSPRSGDLSVYWYQQSLDQGLQFLIQYYNGEERAKGNILERFSAQQFPDLHSELNLSSLELGDSALYFCASSETRSSGRGGEQFFGPGTRLTVL.

The chain has TRBV6-6 and TRBJ2-1, with 11 bases identical to TRBD2. CDR1 MNHNY and CDR2 SVGAGI come from the germline V gene (reference sequence). CDR3 length: 15 amino acids. With 7 bases clipped from V and 7 bases from J, the junction kept 9 bases outside the gene matches. The CDR3 DNA sequence: TGTGCCAGCACCTATAGCGGGGGGGGGAAGAATGAGCAGTTCTTC. Translating gives CASTYSGGGKNEQFF.

V usage is TRBV25-1 and J usage is TRBJ2-5, with 7 bases fitting TRBD2. The CDR3 spans 17 residues. The junction had 15 bases not matched to a gene; V was cut back by 7 bases and J by 1 base. CDR1 is MGHDK, CDR2 SYGVNS, per germline. The CDR3 DNA sequence: TGTGCCAGCACTGCTCTGGGCAGGGAGGGGAGCCAAGAGACCCAGTACTTC. As protein: CASTALGREGSQETQYF. Together with reference TRBV25-1 and TRBJ2-5, the CDR3 gives the full variable domain: EADIYQTPRYLVIGTGKKITLECSQTMGHDKMYWYQQDPGMELHLIHYSYGVNSTEKGDLSSESTVSRIRTEHFPLTLESARPSHTSQYLCASTALGREGSQETQYFGPGTRLLVL.

The V and J genes are TRBV7-9 and TRBJ2-6, with a tentative D call TRBD1 (6 bases). The CDR3 sequence is 15 residues long. Germline V lookup: CDR1 SEHNR, CDR2 FQNEAQ (reference sequence). The germline V and J ends were trimmed by 6 bases and 0 bases, with 9 bases remaining between them. Written as DNA, the CDR3 is TGTGCCAGCAGTTTGGACAGCTCTGGGGCCAACGTCCTGACTTTC. As protein: CASSLDSSGANVLTF. Drawing the rest from reference TRBV7-9 and TRBJ2-6, the complete variable domain is DTGVSQNPRHKITKRGQNVTFRCDPISEHNRLYWYRQTLGQGPEFLTYFQNEAQLEKSRLLSDRFSAERPKGSFSTLEIQRTEQGDSAMYLCASSLDSSGANVLTFGAGSRLTVL.

V gene TRBV4-1 combines with J gene TRBJ2-5, with TRBD2 identical over 12 bases. The V gene's germline CDR1 is MGHRA and CDR2 YSYEKL. The ends lost 3 bases at V and 2 bases at J; junction bases unmatched: 10. This CDR3 has 18 amino acids. The CDR3 DNA sequence: TGCGCCAGCAGCCAGGCCCCGACTAGCGGGGGTCCTCAAGAGACCCAGTACTTC. Residues: CASSQAPTSGGPQETQYF.